The 6 T cell receptor beta chains below all came from one sample that was sequenced in a study of T-cell reconstitution after alpha-beta-depleted transplantation in children. Unique molecular identifiers were incorporated during preparation of the TCRbeta library. TCRdb independently ran MiXCR on the PCR reads; one entry per CDR3 protein. Of 780,000 or so distinct CDR3 sequences in the sample, 15% to 20% were seen once. Source: PBMCs, mostly from graft donor cells, taken 360 days after TCRalphabeta/CD19-depleted stem cell transplant. The receptors shown here come from a male patient younger than 18 who had a stem cell transplant for acute lymphoblastic leukemia, so the T cells may come from the graft donor.

This chain links TRBV18 with TRBJ1-6; D is ambiguous. CDR1 KGHSH and CDR2 LQKENI come from the germline V gene. The CDR3 sequence is 13 residues long. V gave up 3 bases and J gave up 8 bases, with 8 bases separating them. The CDR3 region is CASSPVGDSPLHF. The CDR3 region has the DNA TGTGCCAGCTCACCTGTCGGGGATTCACCCCTCCACTTT.

This clonotype was detected a few times. The V gene is TRBV15, the J gene TRBJ2-7; D gene unclear. Looked up from germline, CDR1 is LNHNV and CDR2 is YYDKDF (reference sequence). With 0 bases removed from V and 2 bases from J, the gap between germline ends came to 17 bases. The CDR3 runs to 17 residues. CDR3 DNA sequence: TGTGCCACCAGCAGAGATAGCCTGAGCGTGATCCCCTACGAGCAGTACTTC. Protein product: CATSRDSLSVIPYEQYF.

This clonotype showed up just a few times. An end of the junction differs from the germline gene, which may be a read error. V is TRBV11-3 and J is TRBJ2-1; TRBD2 aligns across 10 bases. The CDR3 contains 17 residues. CDR1 is SGHNT, CDR2 YENEEA, per germline. CDR3 amino acids: CASSLELGLAIYDEQFF. The CDR3 DNA reads as TGTGCCAGCAGCTTAGAATTGGGACTAGCGATCTACGATGAGCAGTTCTTC. The variable domain in full, completed from reference TRBV11-3 and TRBJ2-1, reads EAGVVQSPRYKIIEKKQPVAFWCNPISGHNTLYWYLQNLGQGPELLIRYENEEAVDDSQLPKDRFSAERLKGVDSTLKIQPAELGDSAVYLCASSLELGLAIYDEQFFGPGTRLTVL.

This clonotype was counted at least ten times. The chain employs TRBV7-2 and TRBJ2-1, with D possibly matching TRBD2 (5 bases). Germline V gives CDR1 SGHTA, CDR2 FQGNSA. This CDR3 spans 15 amino acids. Trimming removed 3 bases from V and 6 bases from J, with 15 bases in between. CDR3 in amino acids: CASSLRTGGANEQFF. Written as DNA, the CDR3 is TGTGCCAGCAGCTTGAGGACTGGAGGTGCCAATGAGCAGTTCTTC.

This clonotype was picked up a small number of times. DNA of the CDR3: TGTGCCAGCAGTTTAGGGGCTTACTACGAGCAGTACTTC. Translated, it gives CASSLGAYYEQYF. V is TRBV27 and J is TRBJ2-7; the D gene is possibly TRBD1 (5 bases). Trimming took 2 bases from V and 3 from J, leaving 8 bases between them. This CDR3 has 13 amino acids. Germline assignment: CDR1 MNHEY and CDR2 SMNVEV (reference sequence).

This clonotype came up many times. The chain recombines TRBV7-3 with TRBJ2-2; 9 nucleotides match TRBD1. Germline CDR1 SGHTA, CDR2 FQGTGA. With V trimmed by 5 bases and J by 3 bases, 7 bases remained unmatched. This CDR3 has 16 amino acids. CDR3 amino acids: CASSRKGQGDTGELFF. In DNA form, the CDR3 reads TGTGCCAGCAGCCGAAAGGGACAGGGAGACACCGGGGAGCTGTTTTTT.